This T cell receptor beta chain comes out of a study of cytomegalovirus exposure and HLA in healthy donors. Study-level information: Within the Caucasian-associated ancestry cluster were roughly 82% of the roughly 400 genotyped donors. Study-wide points: HLA-A and HLA-B allele assignments for most subjects were reportedly predicted accurately using TCR beta sequences.

The PCR used 60 Vbeta and 13 Jbeta primers. In the study's own analysis: It was a later analysis that counted 75 million to 90 million unique TCR beta chains, of which around 11 million were shared. Clones were read by immunoSEQ multiplex PCR, and TCRdb kept only the in-frame ones, dropping some. V, J and clone size are taken as reported in that table, and D and trimming were inferred from the DNA itself. The table has about 200,000 clones, 70% to 80% seen once. The germline gives CDR1 SGHDT, CDR2 YYEEEE. The V segment lost 3 bases and the J segment 4 bases; nucleotides outside the gene matches: 10. The CDR3 runs to 16 residues. Comments on this clone: Antigen: not known.

The V call is TRBV5-6, the J call TRBJ1-2, with 9 positions matching TRBD1. The specimen sequenced was PBMCs. The sequence was obtained from a girl aged 2 to 9 in good health and CMV-seronegative. DNA for the CDR3: TGTGCCAGCAGCTCTCGGACAGGGGAAAGCCCCTATGGCTACACCTTC. Protein: CASSSRTGESPYGYTF. The full variable domain, rest sourced from reference TRBV5-6 and TRBJ1-2, is DAGVTQSPTHLIKTRGQQVTLRCSPKSGHDTVSWYQQALGQGPQFIFQYYEEEERQRGNFPDRFSGHQFPNYSSELNVNALLLGDSALYLCASSSRTGESPYGYTFGSGTRLTVV.